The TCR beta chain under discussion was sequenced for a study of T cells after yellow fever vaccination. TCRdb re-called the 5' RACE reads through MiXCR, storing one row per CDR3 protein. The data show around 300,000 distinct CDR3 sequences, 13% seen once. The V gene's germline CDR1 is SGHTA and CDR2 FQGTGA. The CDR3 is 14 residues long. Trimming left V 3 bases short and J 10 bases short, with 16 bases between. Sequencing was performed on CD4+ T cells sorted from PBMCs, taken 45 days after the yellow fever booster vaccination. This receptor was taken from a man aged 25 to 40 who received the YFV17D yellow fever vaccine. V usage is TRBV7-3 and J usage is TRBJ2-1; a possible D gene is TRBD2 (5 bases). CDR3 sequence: CASSFSGSGKEQFF. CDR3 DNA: TGTGCCAGCAGCTTCTCGGGAAGTGGAAAAGAGCAGTTCTTC.